These 10 T cell receptor beta chains came from one sample sequenced in a study of blood T cell repertoires in COVID-19. Repertoires were generated with immunoSEQ multiplex PCR, while TCRdb's copy carries only in-frame clones and drops some. The repertoire consists of over 150,000 clones, with around nine tenths occurring once and the leading ten covering 0.55% to 0.6%. The sample comprised peripheral blood. The receptors come from a man aged 55 to 70 with COVID-19, enrolled during active disease.

This chain links TRBV24-1 with TRBJ2-5, with 10 bases matching TRBD2. CDR1 and CDR2 from the germline V gene are KGHDR and SFDVKD. Losses at the gene ends were 3 bases for V and 1 base for J; bases not matched to a gene: 10. The CDR3 contains 18 residues. The CDR3 bases are TGTGCCACCAGTGATATCCCCCCAGCGGGGGGGCTCCAAGAGACCCAGTACTTC. Translating it yields CATSDIPPAGGLQETQYF.

The CDR3 here is CAISTGQRGQPQHF. The CDR3 DNA is TGTGCCATCAGTACAGGACAGAGGGGGCAGCCCCAGCATTTT. The chain joins TRBV10-3 to TRBJ1-5; TRBD1 is a possible D gene (6 bases). V lost 5 bases to trimming and J lost 7 bases, with 15 bases between them. The germline CDR1 and CDR2 sequences are ENHRY and SYGVKD. CDR3 length: 14 amino acids.

J is TRBJ1-1 and V is TRBV19; 10 bases map to TRBD1. Germline CDR1 and CDR2: LNHDA and SQIVND (reference sequence). V gave up 8 bases and J gave up 4 bases; unmatched junction bases: 7. The CDR3 runs to 14 residues. This chain's CDR3 is CASGPTGGGTEAFF. The CDR3 DNA reads TGTGCCAGTGGTCCGACAGGGGGCGGCACTGAAGCTTTCTTT.

The rearrangement links TRBV19 to TRBJ1-1; unclear D gene. The CDR3 runs to 16 residues. The V gene's germline CDR1 is LNHDA and CDR2 SQIVND (reference sequence). V lost 6 bases and J 1 base, leaving 18 bases between the germline ends. The CDR3 reads CASSYPGGGSNTEAFF. CDR3 in DNA: TGTGCCAGTAGCTATCCCGGAGGAGGATCGAACACTGAAGCTTTCTTT.

CDR3 nucleotide sequence: TGTGCCAGCAGTCTCAGACAGGGCGGGTACACTGAAGCTTTCTTT. Translating it yields CASSLRQGGYTEAFF. V gene TRBV11-1 combines with J gene TRBJ1-1, with 7 bases matching TRBD1. The germline gives CDR1 SGHAT, CDR2 FQDESV (reference sequence). The CDR3 is 15 residues long. V trimming: 6 bases; J trimming: 3 bases; junction bases outside the gene matches: 10.

This chain joins TRBV5-1 and TRBJ2-5; D may be TRBD1 (6 bases). Trimming removed 4 bases at V and 0 bases at J, with 16 bases between. This CDR3 spans 16 amino acids. The germline V gene encodes CDR1 SGHRS and CDR2 YFSETQ. CDR3 in amino acids: CASSPELGAHQETQYF. The CDR3 DNA sequence: TGCGCCAGCAGCCCGGAATTGGGGGCCCACCAAGAGACCCAGTACTTC.

The chain uses TRBV19 and TRBJ1-1; 7 nucleotides agree with TRBD1. CDR1 and CDR2 (germline): LNHDA, SQIVND (reference sequence). V lost 7 bases to trimming and J lost 0 bases; unmatched junction nucleotides: 11. The CDR3 has 16 amino acids. CDR3 coding DNA: TGTGCCAGTACGGCCGAGACAGGGATCATGAACACTGAAGCTTTCTTT. This translates into CASTAETGIMNTEAFF.

The chain couples TRBV19 to TRBJ1-2; the D gene is possibly TRBD1 (6 bases). Germline loops: CDR1 LNHDA, CDR2 SQIVND (reference sequence). CDR3 length equals 14 residues. V lost 5 bases to trimming and J lost 5 bases, with 15 bases between them. The CDR3 coding sequence is TGTGCCAGTAGTCGGTGGACAGAAACGTATGGCTACACCTTC. Amino acid sequence: CASSRWTETYGYTF.

The CDR3 reads CASSHSSGGLNEQFF. The CDR3 DNA is TGTGCCAGCAGTCATTCTAGCGGGGGCCTCAATGAGCAGTTCTTC. The chain carries TRBV7-6 and TRBJ2-1; 10 nucleotides line up with TRBD2. Germline V gene data show CDR1 as SGHVS and CDR2 as FNYEAQ. The CDR3 loop spans 15 amino acids. V was clipped by 6 bases and J by 6 bases; unmatched bases: 8.

The gene calls are TRBV6-2 or TRBV6-3 and TRBJ1-4; D is undetermined. The V end lost 5 bases, the J end lost 2 bases, and 15 bases lay between the germline ends. Germline V CDR1 and CDR2: MNHEY, SVGEGT. This CDR3 comprises 16 residues. This CDR3 is CASSDPKRLTNEKLFF. CDR3 nucleotides: TGTGCCAGCAGTGACCCCAAGAGACTGACTAATGAAAAACTGTTTTTT.